This TCR beta chain was identified in a study of vaccination and CD4 T cells after COVID-19 (dated by TCRdb to 2021 to 2024). Broadly, across the study: Every convalescent patient had a positive nasal swab PCR test for SARS-CoV-2, with mild disease in nine patients and severe disease in one. The convalescent cohort comprised six males and four females, including two Hispanic individuals, seven Caucasians, two Asians and one multiracial person. Participants got two doses of the Pfizer-BioNTech BNT162b2 vaccine (n=8) or two doses of the Moderna mRNA-1273 vaccine (n=2). Post-COVID blood samples were collected from convalescent patients a median of approximately 93 days after diagnosis, with a range of roughly 35 to 180 days. Post-vaccine blood samples were obtained a median of about 70 days after the second vaccine dose, with a range of roughly 14 to 241 days. Overlapping spike peptide pools from SARS-CoV-2 and from the common cold coronaviruses HCoV-NL63, HCoV-OC43 and HCoV-229E were used as culture stimuli. As controls, cultures received a CEFX viral epitope pool (the positive control), an HIV-1 Nef peptide pool (the negative control), or no peptide at all. The spike-specific CD4+ TCR repertoire was compared before and after mRNA vaccination in approximately 9 COVID-19 convalescent patients and a handful of infection-naive healthy vaccine recipients.

CDR1 is given as SGHNT and CDR2 as YENEEA, both from the germline V gene. The CDR3 runs 13 amino acids, cysteine and phenylalanine included. The CDR3 DNA has 39 bases and is translated from base 1. V is shortened by 1 base, J by 5 bases, and the region joining them spans 8 bases. In light of the paper, this sample's treatment or condition label describes: approximately 11-day PBMC culture with coronavirus spike peptide pools or control peptides (ViraFEST assay). To expand antigen-specific T cells with peptide pools and then pick out the expanded clonotypes through TCR sequencing, the study relied on the ViraFEST assay. Positive SARS-CoV-2 PCR tests in the convalescent patients dated from March to December 2020, before Alpha, Beta and Delta variants emerged in the United States. Each well held some 2 million PBMCs cultured with 10 ug/ml peptide pools in IMDM containing around 5.5% human AB serum and roughly 10 IU/ml IL-2. On days 3 and 7, half of the culture medium was replaced with fresh IL-2-containing medium. After roughly 9 days of culture, CD4+ T cells were isolated by negative selection with the EasySep CD4+ T cell isolation kit. Ficoll-Paque Plus gradient centrifugation was used to isolate PBMCs from whole blood, and the isolated PBMCs were then either used fresh or cryopreserved at -140C. Triplicate wells were generally used for each culture condition.

Notes on this clonotype: What antigen it recognizes has not been identified. Per-nucleotide qualities are absent, and no much larger clonotype sits a single base away.

What the study reported, not specific to this receptor: Although the median number of SARS-CoV-2-reactive clonotypes went up from around 19 after infection to roughly 40 after vaccination, the increase was not significant. Relatively few convalescent patients were included in the study, and early timepoints after natural infection were not analyzed. Of the vaccine-specific clones in convalescent patients, 304 of 307, or nearly all, reacted only to SARS-CoV-2 spike and did not cross-react with common cold coronaviruses. In convalescent patients, a median 86.3% of post-vaccine SARS-CoV-2-reactive clones were detected only after vaccination, and vaccine-specific priming was suggested by this finding.

Library creation used PCR. TCR sequencing of DNA from cultured CD4+ T cells used the Oncomine TCR Beta short-read assay at the Johns Hopkins FTIC core. The QIAamp micro DNA kit was used to extract genomic DNA from the cultured CD4+ T cells. Oncomine TCR Beta libraries from cultured CD4+ T cells were pooled using unique dual indexes and sequenced on an Illumina iSeq 100. For the original study's pipeline: Non-productive sequences were removed, and CDR3s not starting with C, not ending with F or W, or shorter than 7 amino acids were discarded. The MANAFEST web application was used to identify antigen-specific clonotypes by comparing peptide-stimulated wells against reference wells and other culture wells. To be called positive, a clone needed an FDR below 0.05, an odds ratio above 5, and a productive frequency above 0.1% in at least two of three replicate wells. A clonotype was classed as cross-reactive if the clonotype showed significant expansion both in SARS-CoV-2 spike wells and in at least one common cold coronavirus spike condition. Using R version 3.6.1, CDR3 homology was evaluated through Levenshtein distances (stringdist) along with unrooted phylogenetic trees (ape). The public reads were reanalyzed by TCRdb: fastp trimming at Q25, MiXCR alignment, in-frame beta chains only. Each entry merges the rows of one CDR3 protein and shows their most common DNA and genes. TCRdb, not the original authors, processed these V and J calls. The sample includes some 20,000 distinct CDR3 sequences, with 50% to 70% observed a single time. The ten largest account for about 8.9% of the sample.

The source of this sequence is a human donor who had recovered from COVID-19. The source material was CD4+ T cells from blood, cultured in vitro, sampled after SARS-CoV-2 vaccination. The rearrangement combines TRBV11-3 with TRBJ1-1; possibly the D gene is TRBD1, per 5 matching bases. CDR3 region: CASSLGGVTEAFF. The nucleotides read TGTGCCAGCAGCTTAGGGGGGGTTACTGAAGCTTTCTTT.